A single sample is the source of the 24 T cell receptor beta chains below, sequenced in a study of T cell responses to AZD1222 COVID-19 vaccine. Measured with immunoSEQ multiplex PCR; TCRdb has only the in-frame clones, and not every one. The repertoire holds over 100,000 clones, with roughly 90% as singletons. The input for sequencing was peripheral blood, taken on day 0 of AZD1222 vaccination. All receptors come from an adult in good health.

V usage is TRBV19 and J usage is TRBJ1-5; TRBD1 might be the D (5 bases). The CDR3 totals 15 residues. V shed 5 bases and J shed 4 bases, with 15 bases lying between them. CDR1 is LNHDA, CDR2 SQIVND, per germline (reference sequence). The CDR3 nucleotides are TGTGCCAGTAGTCTTGGGCGGGGGTCGAATCAGCCCCAGCATTTT. Its protein product is CASSLGRGSNQPQHF. The whole variable domain, remainder taken from reference TRBV19 and TRBJ1-5, is DGGITQSPKYLFRKEGQNVTLSCEQNLNHDAMYWYRQDPGQGLRLIYYSQIVNDFQKGDIAEGYSVSREKKESFPLTVTSAQKNPTAFYLCASSLGRGSNQPQHFGDGTRLSIL.

As DNA, the CDR3 is TGCGCCAGCAGCTTGGGGGACAGTCGATATGGCTACACCTTC. Its protein is CASSLGDSRYGYTF. J is TRBJ1-2 and V is TRBV5-1, with TRBD1 identical over 7 bases. CDR1 and CDR2 from the germline V gene are SGHRS and YFSETQ. This CDR3 is 14 amino acids long. Trimming took 0 bases from V and 5 from J; bases not matched to a gene: 4.

This clone has a single count. The CDR3 is CASSLGAGGSTEAFF. The DNA of the CDR3 is TGCGCCAGCAGCTTGGGAGCTGGGGGCTCGACTGAAGCTTTCTTT. The V gene is TRBV5-1, the J gene TRBJ1-1; perhaps TRBD1 as D (6 bases). Germline V CDR1 and CDR2: SGHRS, YFSETQ. V lost 0 bases to trimming and J lost 5 bases, with 14 bases between them. The CDR3 is made up of 15 amino acids.

The chain uses TRBV5-1 and TRBJ1-1, with no clear D. The CDR3 covers 12 residues. The germline gives CDR1 SGHRS, CDR2 YFSETQ. The V gene lost 8 bases and the J gene lost 2 bases, with 10 bases spanning the gap. CDR3 sequence: CASFNPNTEAFF. CDR3 in DNA: TGCGCCAGTTTCAATCCTAACACTGAAGCTTTCTTT.

The rearrangement joins TRBV6-6 to TRBJ2-7; the match to TRBD1 covers 9 bases. The junction had 7 bases not matched to a gene; V was cut back by 6 bases and J by 4 bases. From germline, CDR1 is MNHNY and CDR2 SVGAGI (reference sequence). The CDR3 runs to 14 residues. CDR3 coding DNA: TGTGCCAGCAGAGAAACCGGGACAGGGTACGAGCAGTACTTC. Its translation is CASRETGTGYEQYF.

The V call is TRBV19, the J call TRBJ2-7; 8 bases are shared with TRBD1. CDR3 length equals 16 residues. The ends lost 5 bases at V and 0 bases at J; junction bases unmatched: 9. Germline loops: CDR1 LNHDA, CDR2 SQIVND (reference sequence). The CDR3: CASSFAGGPSSYEQYF. The CDR3 DNA reads TGTGCCAGTAGTTTTGCAGGGGGCCCATCCTCCTACGAGCAGTACTTC. The full variable domain, its missing parts supplied by reference TRBV19 and TRBJ2-7, is DGGITQSPKYLFRKEGQNVTLSCEQNLNHDAMYWYRQDPGQGLRLIYYSQIVNDFQKGDIAEGYSVSREKKESFPLTVTSAQKNPTAFYLCASSFAGGPSSYEQYFGPGTRLTVT.

V gene TRBV5-1 combines with J gene TRBJ1-4; unclear D gene. This CDR3 comprises 14 residues. The germline V and J ends were trimmed by 3 bases and 0 bases, with 6 bases remaining between them. In germline, CDR1 is SGHRS, CDR2 YFSETQ. As DNA, the CDR3 is TGCGCCAGCAGCTCATACACAACTAATGAAAAACTGTTTTTT. As protein: CASSSYTTNEKLFF.

The chain joins TRBV6-5 to TRBJ2-7, with D hard to call. This CDR3 region has 15 residues. CDR1 is MNHEY, CDR2 SVGAGI, per germline. Trimming shortened V by 6 bases and J by 4 bases, and 19 bases separated the two germline ends. The CDR3 reads CASRLDTRTSYEQYF. The CDR3 nucleotides are TGTGCCAGCAGACTTGATACCAGAACTTCTTACGAGCAGTACTTC.

This rearrangement joins TRBV9 to TRBJ1-5; D remains unclear. Trimming removed 4 bases at V and 4 bases at J, with 9 bases between. The CDR3 is 13 residues long. Per germline, CDR1 SGDLS and CDR2 YYNGEE. CDR3 amino acids: CASSPGHNQPQHF. The DNA for the CDR3 is TGTGCCAGCAGCCCAGGTCATAATCAGCCCCAGCATTTT.

J is TRBJ1-4 and V is TRBV28; possibly TRBD1 for D (6 bases). V lost 6 bases to trimming and J lost 0 bases, with 14 bases between them. Per the germline V gene, CDR1 is MDHEN and CDR2 is SYDVKM. The CDR3 covers 16 residues. Here the CDR3 reads CASREQGPATNEKLFF. CDR3 nucleotides: TGTGCCAGCAGGGAACAGGGTCCCGCAACTAATGAAAAACTGTTTTTT.

The chain employs TRBV19 and TRBJ1-3, with D possibly being TRBD1 (5 bases). Trimming took 7 bases from V and 0 from J, leaving 10 bases between them. This CDR3 contains 14 residues. Germline loops: CDR1 LNHDA, CDR2 SQIVND (reference sequence). CDR3 nucleotide sequence: TGTGCCAGTACTAGGGGTGGCTCTGGAAACACCATATATTTT. It translates to CASTRGGSGNTIYF. Drawing the rest from reference TRBV19 and TRBJ1-3, the complete variable domain is DGGITQSPKYLFRKEGQNVTLSCEQNLNHDAMYWYRQDPGQGLRLIYYSQIVNDFQKGDIAEGYSVSREKKESFPLTVTSAQKNPTAFYLCASTRGGSGNTIYFGEGSWLTVV.

The CDR3 loop reads CASSSSGQRGSGETQYF. As DNA, the CDR3 is TGTGCCAGCAGCTCTAGCGGCCAGCGGGGGTCGGGAGAGACCCAGTACTTC. V usage is TRBV11-2 and J usage is TRBJ2-5; 8 nucleotides line up with TRBD2. Trimming at V came to 4 bases and at J to 4 bases, leaving 14 bases not matched to a gene. The CDR3 contains 17 residues. The germline CDR1 and CDR2 sequences are SGHAT and FQNNGV. Filled out from reference TRBV11-2 and TRBJ2-5, the complete variable domain reads EAGVAQSPRYKIIEKRQSVAFWCNPISGHATLYWYQQILGQGPKLLIQFQNNGVVDDSQLPKDRFSAERLKGVDSTLKIQPAKLEDSAVYLCASSSSGQRGSGETQYFGPGTRLLVL.

The chain joins TRBV2 to TRBJ1-1, with D unresolved. CDR1 and CDR2 (germline): SNHLY, FYNNEI. Trimming left V 3 bases short and J 0 bases short, with 20 bases between. The CDR3 extends over 18 amino acids. Here the CDR3 DNA reads TGTGCCAGCAGTGAGCTCCCTTATGCGGGTTACATGAACACTGAAGCTTTCTTT. Protein: CASSELPYAGYMNTEAFF. The whole variable domain, remainder taken from reference TRBV2 and TRBJ1-1, is EPEVTQTPSHQVTQMGQEVILRCVPISNHLYFYWYRQILGQKVEFLVSFYNNEISEKSEIFDDQFSVERPDGSNFTLKIRSTKLEDSAMYFCASSELPYAGYMNTEAFFGQGTRLTVV.

The rearrangement joins TRBV30 to TRBJ2-2; no clear D gene. Trimming pared 4 bases from V and 5 bases from J, leaving 14 bases between. Germline CDR1 is GTSNPN and CDR2 is SVGIG (reference sequence). The CDR3 runs 14 residues. CDR3 nucleotides: TGTGCCTGGACCCAGTCCCACGGGACCGGGGAGCTGTTTTTT. Protein product: CAWTQSHGTGELFF.

This chain uses TRBV2 with TRBJ2-3; weak D call: TRBD2 (6 bases). Germline V CDR1 and CDR2: SNHLY, FYNNEI. Trimming stripped 7 bases from V and 2 bases from J, with 13 bases between. The CDR3 covers 14 residues. CDR3 sequence reads: CASNRDFYTDTQYF. In nucleotides, the CDR3 is TGTGCCAGCAACCGGGACTTCTACACAGATACGCAGTATTTT.

V gene TRBV9 combines with J gene TRBJ2-3, with D tentatively TRBD1 (6 bases). Germline V lookup: CDR1 SGDLS, CDR2 YYNGEE. Trimming pared 3 bases from V and 6 bases from J, leaving 14 bases between. The CDR3 length is 14 residues. The CDR3 nucleotides read TGTGCCAGCAGCGCAGGGGACCTAGGCGATACGCAGTATTTT. It translates to CASSAGDLGDTQYF. The full variable domain, its missing parts supplied by reference TRBV9 and TRBJ2-3, is DSGVTQTPKHLITATGQRVTLRCSPRSGDLSVYWYQQSLDQGLQFLIQYYNGEERAKGNILERFSAQQFPDLHSELNLSSLELGDSALYFCASSAGDLGDTQYFGPGTRLTVL.

This rearrangement joins TRBV5-1 to TRBJ1-1, with 8 bases matching TRBD1. The CDR3 is made up of 15 amino acids. Looked up from germline, CDR1 is SGHRS and CDR2 is YFSETQ. V was pared by 3 bases and J by 3 bases, with 7 bases of the junction left unmatched. CDR3 loop: CASSYIPTGDTEAFF. The CDR3 nucleotides are TGCGCCAGCAGCTATATCCCGACAGGGGACACTGAAGCTTTCTTT.

V is TRBV6-1 and J is TRBJ2-7, with 9 bases lining up with TRBD2. This CDR3 has 14 amino acids. Germline values: CDR1 MNHNS, CDR2 SASEGT. The V and J ends lost 3 bases and 4 bases, in that order; junction bases with no gene match: 4. CDR3 DNA sequence: TGTGCCAGCAGTGACGTAGCGGGAGAGTACGAGCAGTACTTC. Translating it yields CASSDVAGEYEQYF.

The rearrangement uses TRBV19 and TRBJ1-2, with 8 bases aligning to TRBD1. J was trimmed by 2 bases and V by 2 bases; bases with no gene match: 7. The length of the CDR3 is 16 residues. CDR1 and CDR2 (germline): LNHDA, SQIVND (reference sequence). DNA of the CDR3: TGTGCCAGTAGTATAATCTCAGGGGGCAGGAACTATGGCTACACCTTC. As protein: CASSIISGGRNYGYTF.

This clone was recorded once. V and J are TRBV5-1 and TRBJ2-1; the D gene could be TRBD1 or TRBD2 (5 bases each). This CDR3 is 14 amino acids long. V lost 5 bases and J 9 bases, leaving 18 bases between the germline ends. Germline V CDR1 and CDR2: SGHRS, YFSETQ. The CDR3 region is CASRAGAAESEQFF. DNA for the CDR3: TGCGCCAGCAGGGCCGGGGCCGCCGAGAGTGAGCAGTTCTTC. Full variable domain (missing parts from reference TRBV5-1 and TRBJ2-1): KAGVTQTPRYLIKTRGQQVTLSCSPISGHRSVSWYQQTPGQGLQFLFEYFSETQRNKGNFPGRFSGRQFSNSRSEMNVSTLELGDSALYLCASRAGAAESEQFFGPGTRLTVL.

The V call is TRBV10-1, the J call TRBJ2-2, with a weak D call TRBD1 (5 bases). Germline V gene lookup returns CDR1 WNHNN and CDR2 SYGVQD (reference sequence). The CDR3 runs 13 residues. Trimming removed 3 bases from V and 3 bases from J, with 5 bases in between. The CDR3 is CASSDRDTGELFF. CDR3 in DNA: TGCGCCAGCAGTGACAGGGACACCGGGGAGCTGTTTTTT.

The CDR3 region has the DNA TGTGCCACCAGTGACATGACCTTAGCGGGAGGGCCTACAGATACGCAGTATTTT. It is translated as CATSDMTLAGGPTDTQYF. The genes are TRBV24-1 and TRBJ2-3; 11 nucleotides match TRBD2. V lost 4 bases, J lost 3 bases, and 11 bases stayed unmatched. The CDR3 runs 18 residues. Germline V gene data show CDR1 as KGHDR and CDR2 as SFDVKD.

The chain has TRBV21-1 and TRBJ2-5; the D call of TRBD1 is as the table states it, not checked on the DNA. TRBV21-1 is given as a pseudogene. CDR3 length: 16 residues. The CDR3 sequence is CASSTRDSASGETQYF. CDR3 nucleotide sequence: TGTGCCAGCAGCACGCGGGACAGCGCCTCGGGGGAGACCCAGTACTTC.

Only a few counts were recorded for this clone. The chain is built from TRBV2 and TRBJ1-3; no clear D. V shed 5 bases and J shed 4 bases, with 9 bases lying between them. The CDR3 runs to 13 residues. Germline assignment: CDR1 SNHLY and CDR2 FYNNEI. The CDR3 reads CASSSDTGNTIYF. The CDR3 region has the DNA TGTGCCAGCAGTAGTGACACAGGAAACACCATATATTTT.